The 5 T cell receptor beta chains in this list originate from one sample, sequenced in a study of shared clonotypes between healthy human individuals. Method: immunoSEQ multiplex PCR; TCRdb's copy keeps in-frame clones and lacks some. This table has about 1.1 million clones, 75% to 85% appearing once. Sequenced sample: memory CD4+ T cells from PBMCs. The subset here: CD45RA-negative fraction. The receptor source for this set is a man aged 18 to 30 in good health. Some clones in this sample may be carry-over from other donors' samples.

The rearrangement links TRBV19 to TRBJ1-1, with 8 bases that match TRBD1. Germline V CDR1 and CDR2: LNHDA, SQIVND (reference sequence). This CDR3 has 17 amino acids. Trimming at V came to 5 bases and at J to 1 base, leaving 12 bases not matched to a gene. CDR3 DNA sequence: TGTGCCAGTAGTGGGAAACGGACAGGGAAGGGGAACACTGAAGCTTTCTTT. Its translation: CASSGKRTGKGNTEAFF. Variable domain in full (rest from reference TRBV19 and TRBJ1-1): DGGITQSPKYLFRKEGQNVTLSCEQNLNHDAMYWYRQDPGQGLRLIYYSQIVNDFQKGDIAEGYSVSREKKESFPLTVTSAQKNPTAFYLCASSGKRTGKGNTEAFFGQGTRLTVV.

This chain uses TRBV7-3 with TRBJ2-3; 8 nucleotides match TRBD1. With V trimmed by 4 bases and J by 6 bases, 6 bases remained unmatched. This CDR3 is 14 amino acids long. The germline V gene has CDR1 SGHTA and CDR2 FQGTGA. The DNA of the CDR3 is TGTGCCAGCAGCTACAGGGGGTCGGCGGATACGCAGTATTTT. This encodes CASSYRGSADTQYF.

The chain uses TRBV1 and TRBJ1-3. TRBV1 is a known pseudogene. The CDR3 is 9 amino acids. Written as DNA, the CDR3 is TGCACCAGGACAAACACCATATATTTT. Protein product: CTRTNTIYF.

V and J are TRBV7-2 and TRBJ2-7; 11 nucleotides align to TRBD2. Germline lookup yields CDR1 SGHTA and CDR2 FQGNSA. Unmatched junction bases numbered 6, after V lost 4 bases and J lost 1 base. This CDR3 spans 16 amino acids. CDR3 sequence reads: CASSSWGLADSYEQYF. The CDR3 region has the DNA TGTGCCAGCAGCTCCTGGGGACTAGCGGATTCCTACGAGCAGTACTTC. Complete variable domain (other parts from reference TRBV7-2 and TRBJ2-7): GAGVSQSPSNKVTEKGKDVELRCDPISGHTALYWYRQSLGQGLEFLIYFQGNSAPDKSGLPSDRFSAERTGGSVSTLTIQRTQQEDSAVYLCASSSWGLADSYEQYFGPGTRLTVT.

The chain uses TRBV11-2 and TRBJ2-4; TRBD1 might be the D (6 bases). V lost 1 base to trimming and J lost 5 bases, with 18 bases between them. Germline V gene data show CDR1 as SGHAT and CDR2 as FQNNGV. The CDR3 is made up of 17 amino acids. CDR3: CASSLGSSWGQENIQYF. The CDR3, as DNA: TGTGCCAGCAGCTTAGGATCCAGTTGGGGGCAGGAAAACATTCAGTACTTC. The full variable domain, in which reference TRBV11-2 and TRBJ2-4 provide the parts outside the CDR3, is EAGVAQSPRYKIIEKRQSVAFWCNPISGHATLYWYQQILGQGPKLLIQFQNNGVVDDSQLPKDRFSAERLKGVDSTLKIQPAKLEDSAVYLCASSLGSSWGQENIQYFGAGTRLSVL.